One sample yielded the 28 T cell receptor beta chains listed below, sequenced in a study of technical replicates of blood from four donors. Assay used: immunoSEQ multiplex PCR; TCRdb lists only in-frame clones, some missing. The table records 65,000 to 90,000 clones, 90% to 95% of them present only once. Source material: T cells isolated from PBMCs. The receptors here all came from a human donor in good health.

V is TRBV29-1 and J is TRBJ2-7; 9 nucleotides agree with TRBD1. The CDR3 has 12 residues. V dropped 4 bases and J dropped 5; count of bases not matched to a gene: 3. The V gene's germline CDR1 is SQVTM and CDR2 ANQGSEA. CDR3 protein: CSVARTGDEQYF. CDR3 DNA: TGCAGCGTTGCCAGGACAGGGGACGAGCAGTACTTC.

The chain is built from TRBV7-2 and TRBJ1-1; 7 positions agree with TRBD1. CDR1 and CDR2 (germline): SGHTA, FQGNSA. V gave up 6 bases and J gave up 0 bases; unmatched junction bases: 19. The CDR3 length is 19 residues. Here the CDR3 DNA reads TGTGCCAGCAGATATCCCCGAGACAGGGTATACTATTTGAACACTGAAGCTTTCTTT. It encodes CASRYPRDRVYYLNTEAFF. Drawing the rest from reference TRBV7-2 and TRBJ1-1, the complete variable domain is GAGVSQSPSNKVTEKGKDVELRCDPISGHTALYWYRQSLGQGLEFLIYFQGNSAPDKSGLPSDRFSAERTGGSVSTLTIQRTQQEDSAVYLCASRYPRDRVYYLNTEAFFGQGTRLTVV.

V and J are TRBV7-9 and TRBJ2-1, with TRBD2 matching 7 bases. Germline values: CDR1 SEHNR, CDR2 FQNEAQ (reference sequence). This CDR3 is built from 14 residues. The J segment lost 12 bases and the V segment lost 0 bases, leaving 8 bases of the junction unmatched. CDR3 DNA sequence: TGTGCCAGCAGCTTAGCGAGGTGGGGCGGGAGGCAGTTCTTC. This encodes CASSLARWGGRQFF.

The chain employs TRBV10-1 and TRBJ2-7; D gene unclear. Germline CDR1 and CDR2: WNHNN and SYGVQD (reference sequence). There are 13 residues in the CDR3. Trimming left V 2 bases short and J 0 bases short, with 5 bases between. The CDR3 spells CASSEGDSYEQYF. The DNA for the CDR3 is TGCGCCAGCAGTGAGGGAGACTCCTACGAGCAGTACTTC.

In DNA, the CDR3 is TGCGCCAGCAGCCAAGAGTTTCCCACGGGCAGGGGGAACACTGAAGCTTTCTTT. As protein: CASSQEFPTGRGNTEAFF. The rearrangement links TRBV4-1 to TRBJ1-1, with D maybe TRBD1 (6 bases). The CDR3 runs 18 residues. The V gene lost 0 bases and the J gene lost 1 base, with 18 bases spanning the gap. The germline gives CDR1 MGHRA, CDR2 YSYEKL.

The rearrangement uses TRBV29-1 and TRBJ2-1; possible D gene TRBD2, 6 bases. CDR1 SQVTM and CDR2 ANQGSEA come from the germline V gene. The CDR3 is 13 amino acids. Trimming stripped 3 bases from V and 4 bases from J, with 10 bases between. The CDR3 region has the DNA TGCAGCGTTGATCGGAGGGGTTACAATGAGCAGTTCTTC. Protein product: CSVDRRGYNEQFF.

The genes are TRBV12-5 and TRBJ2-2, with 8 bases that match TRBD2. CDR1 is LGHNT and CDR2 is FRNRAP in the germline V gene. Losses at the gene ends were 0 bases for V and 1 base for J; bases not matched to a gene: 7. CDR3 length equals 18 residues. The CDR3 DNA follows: TGTGCTAGTGGTTTGGTCACTAGCGGAGAGATGAACACCGGGGAGCTGTTTTTT. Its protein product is CASGLVTSGEMNTGELFF.

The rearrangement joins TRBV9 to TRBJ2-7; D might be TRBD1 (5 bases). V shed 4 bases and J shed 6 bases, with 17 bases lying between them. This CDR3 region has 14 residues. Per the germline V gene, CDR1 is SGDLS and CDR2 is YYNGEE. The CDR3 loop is CASSSSGQGSEQYF. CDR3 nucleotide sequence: TGTGCCAGCAGCTCCTCAGGCCAGGGAAGCGAGCAGTACTTC.

The CDR3 DNA is TGTGCCAGCAGTTCTAGACGGGAAGCTTTCTTT. Protein product: CASSSRREAFF. The genes are TRBV6-5 and TRBJ1-1; D unclear. The CDR3 runs to 11 residues. Looked up from germline, CDR1 is MNHEY and CDR2 is SVGAGI. The V end was cut by 4 bases, the J end by 8 bases, with 8 bases between.

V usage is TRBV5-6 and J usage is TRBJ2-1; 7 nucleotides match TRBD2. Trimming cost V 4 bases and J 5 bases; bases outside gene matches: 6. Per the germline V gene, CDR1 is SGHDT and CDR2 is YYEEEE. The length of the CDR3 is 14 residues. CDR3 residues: CASSELLAHNEQFF. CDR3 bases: TGTGCCAGCAGCGAATTACTAGCGCACAATGAGCAGTTCTTC.

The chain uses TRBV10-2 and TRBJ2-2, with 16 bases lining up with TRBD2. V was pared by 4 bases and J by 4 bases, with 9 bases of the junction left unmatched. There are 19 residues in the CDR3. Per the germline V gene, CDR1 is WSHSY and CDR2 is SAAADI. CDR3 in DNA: TGCGCCAGCAGTGGGGCACTGGGACTAGCGGGAGGGGGCACCGGGGAGCTGTTTTTT. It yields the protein CASSGALGLAGGGTGELFF.

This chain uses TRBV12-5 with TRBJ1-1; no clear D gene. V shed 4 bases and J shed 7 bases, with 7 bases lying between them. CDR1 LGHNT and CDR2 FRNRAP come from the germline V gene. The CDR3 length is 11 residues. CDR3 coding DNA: TGTGCTAGTGGTTCCAGAATTGAAGCTTTCTTT. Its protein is CASGSRIEAFF.

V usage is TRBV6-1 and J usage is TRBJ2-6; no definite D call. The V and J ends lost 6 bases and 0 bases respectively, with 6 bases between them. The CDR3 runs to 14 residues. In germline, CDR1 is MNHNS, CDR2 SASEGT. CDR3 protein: CASRASSGANVLTF. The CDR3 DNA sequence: TGTGCCAGCAGGGCAAGCTCTGGGGCCAACGTCCTGACTTTC.

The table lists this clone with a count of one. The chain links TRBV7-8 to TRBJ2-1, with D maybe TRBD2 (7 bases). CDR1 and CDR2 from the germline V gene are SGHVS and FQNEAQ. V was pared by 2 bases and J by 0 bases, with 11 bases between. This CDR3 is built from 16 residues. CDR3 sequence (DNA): TGTGCCAGCAGCTTAAGGGGGGGGAGCTCCTACAATGAGCAGTTCTTC. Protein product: CASSLRGGSSYNEQFF. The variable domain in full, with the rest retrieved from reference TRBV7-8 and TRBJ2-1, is GAGVSQSPRYKVAKRGQDVALRCDPISGHVSLFWYQQALGQGPEFLTYFQNEAQLDKSGLPSDRFFAERPEGSVSTLKIQRTQQEDSAVYLCASSLRGGSSYNEQFFGPGTRLTVL.

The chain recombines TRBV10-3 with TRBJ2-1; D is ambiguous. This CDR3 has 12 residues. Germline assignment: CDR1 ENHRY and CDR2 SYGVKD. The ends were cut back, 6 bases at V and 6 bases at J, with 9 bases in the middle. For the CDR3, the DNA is TGTGCCATCAGAACGTCAGGCAATGAGCAGTTCTTC. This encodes CAIRTSGNEQFF.

CDR3 DNA sequence: TGCGCCAGCAGCCCGACGGGCACTGAAGCTTTCTTT. As protein: CASSPTGTEAFF. The gene calls are TRBV5-1 and TRBJ1-1, with D uncertain. V lost 4 bases to trimming and J lost 4 bases, with 8 bases between them. The length of the CDR3 is 12 residues. Germline V gives CDR1 SGHRS, CDR2 YFSETQ.

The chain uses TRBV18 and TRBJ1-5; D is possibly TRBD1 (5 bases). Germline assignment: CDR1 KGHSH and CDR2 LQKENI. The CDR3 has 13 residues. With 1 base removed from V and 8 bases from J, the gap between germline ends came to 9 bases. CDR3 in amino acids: CASSPRGAEPQHF. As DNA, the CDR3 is TGTGCCAGCTCACCACGTGGGGCCGAGCCCCAGCATTTT.

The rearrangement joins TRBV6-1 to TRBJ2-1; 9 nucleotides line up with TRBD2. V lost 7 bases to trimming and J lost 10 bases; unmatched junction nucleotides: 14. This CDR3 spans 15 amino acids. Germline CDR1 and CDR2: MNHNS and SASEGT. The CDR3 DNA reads TGTGCCAGCATCGGGTACGCGGGAGGGCCGGGAGAGCAGTTCTTC. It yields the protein CASIGYAGGPGEQFF.

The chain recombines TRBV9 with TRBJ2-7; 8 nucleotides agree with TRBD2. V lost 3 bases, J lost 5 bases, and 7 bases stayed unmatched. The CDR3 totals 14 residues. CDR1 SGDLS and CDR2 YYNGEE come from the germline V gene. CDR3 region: CASSGGTSGDEQYF. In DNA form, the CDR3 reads TGTGCCAGCAGCGGAGGGACTAGTGGGGACGAGCAGTACTTC.

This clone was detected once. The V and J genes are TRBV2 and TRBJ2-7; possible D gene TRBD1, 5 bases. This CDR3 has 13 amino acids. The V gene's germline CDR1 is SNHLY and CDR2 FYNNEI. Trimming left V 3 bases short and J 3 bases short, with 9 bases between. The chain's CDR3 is CASSDPTDYEQYF. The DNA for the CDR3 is TGTGCCAGCAGTGACCCGACAGACTACGAGCAGTACTTC.

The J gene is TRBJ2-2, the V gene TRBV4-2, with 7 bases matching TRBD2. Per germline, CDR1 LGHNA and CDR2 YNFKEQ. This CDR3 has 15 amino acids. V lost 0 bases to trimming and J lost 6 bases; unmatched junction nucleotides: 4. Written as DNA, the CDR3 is TGTGCCAGCAGCCAAGAAGGCGGGAGTGCCGGGGAGCTGTTTTTT. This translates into CASSQEGGSAGELFF.

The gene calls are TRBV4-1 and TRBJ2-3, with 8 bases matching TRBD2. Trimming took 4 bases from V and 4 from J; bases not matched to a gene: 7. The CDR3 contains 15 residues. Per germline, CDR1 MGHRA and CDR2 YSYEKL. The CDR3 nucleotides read TGCGCCAGCAGCCTTAGCGGGACTAGAGCAGATACGCAGTATTTT. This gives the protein CASSLSGTRADTQYF.

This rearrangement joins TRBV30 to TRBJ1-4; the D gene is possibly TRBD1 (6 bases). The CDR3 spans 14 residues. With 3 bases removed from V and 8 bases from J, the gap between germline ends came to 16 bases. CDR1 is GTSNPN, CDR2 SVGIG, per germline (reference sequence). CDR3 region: CAWRLGGGGEKLFF. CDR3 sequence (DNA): TGTGCCTGGAGACTAGGGGGGGGTGGAGAAAAACTGTTTTTT.

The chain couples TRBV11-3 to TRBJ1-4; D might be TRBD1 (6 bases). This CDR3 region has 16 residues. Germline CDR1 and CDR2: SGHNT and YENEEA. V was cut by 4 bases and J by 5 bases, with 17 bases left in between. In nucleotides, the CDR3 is TGTGCCAGCAGCTCCCATTTGGACAGAATCAATGAAAAACTGTTTTTT. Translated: CASSSHLDRINEKLFF.

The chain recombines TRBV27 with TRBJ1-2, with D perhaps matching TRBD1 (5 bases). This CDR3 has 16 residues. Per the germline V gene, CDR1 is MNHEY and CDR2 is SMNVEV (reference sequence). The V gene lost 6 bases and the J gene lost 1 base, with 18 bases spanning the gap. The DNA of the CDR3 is TGTGCCAGCAGGACGGGGGACGGACGATATAACTATGGCTACACCTTC. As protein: CASRTGDGRYNYGYTF.

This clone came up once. CDR3 protein: CASSPYESGSTEAFF. In DNA, the CDR3 is TGTGCCAGCTCACCGTATGAGAGTGGGAGCACTGAAGCTTTCTTT. The chain carries TRBV18 and TRBJ1-1; D uncertain. This CDR3 is built from 15 residues. Trimming removed 3 bases at V and 4 bases at J, with 15 bases between. CDR1 KGHSH and CDR2 LQKENI come from the germline V gene.

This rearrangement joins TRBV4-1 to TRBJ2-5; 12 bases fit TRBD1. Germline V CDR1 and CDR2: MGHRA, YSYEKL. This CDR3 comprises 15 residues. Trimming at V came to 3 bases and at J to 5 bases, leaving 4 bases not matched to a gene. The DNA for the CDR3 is TGCGCCAGCAGCCACGGGACAGGGGGCTTTGAGACCCAGTACTTC. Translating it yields CASSHGTGGFETQYF.

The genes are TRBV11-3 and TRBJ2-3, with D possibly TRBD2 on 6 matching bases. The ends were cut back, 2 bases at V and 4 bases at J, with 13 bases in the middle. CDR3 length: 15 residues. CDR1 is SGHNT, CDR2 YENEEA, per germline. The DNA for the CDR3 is TGTGCCAGCAGCTTAAGAGGCGGGAAGTCAGATACGCAGTATTTT. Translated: CASSLRGGKSDTQYF.